This entry lists 20 T cell receptor beta chains sequenced from one sample in a study of identical twins. A single record per CDR3 protein comes from TCRdb applying MiXCR to the 5' RACE reads. Among roughly 480,000 distinct CDR3 sequences listed, less than 25% were seen once. The data also belong to a second study, concerning T cells expressing NK-cell markers.

Sequencing input: CD4+ T cells sorted from blood. The source is a woman aged 18-29 years in good health.

The chain combines TRBV5-1 with TRBJ2-2; 15 positions agree with TRBD2. Germline CDR1 is SGHRS and CDR2 is YFSETQ. This CDR3 contains 19 residues. V lost 2 bases to trimming and J lost 1 base; unmatched junction nucleotides: 6. CDR3 nucleotide sequence: TGCGCCAGCAGCTTAGGACTAGCGGGAGGGACACTGAACACCGGGGAGCTGTTTTTT. Encoded protein: CASSLGLAGGTLNTGELFF. The full variable domain, completed using reference TRBV5-1 and TRBJ2-2, is KAGVTQTPRYLIKTRGQQVTLSCSPISGHRSVSWYQQTPGQGLQFLFEYFSETQRNKGNFPGRFSGRQFSNSRSEMNVSTLELGDSALYLCASSLGLAGGTLNTGELFFGEGSRLTVL.

V and J are TRBV12-3 or TRBV12-4 and TRBJ2-3; D is unclear. Trimming pared 3 bases from V and 8 bases from J, leaving 3 bases between. CDR3 length: 10 amino acids. The CDR3 bases are TGTGCCAGCAGTTTTGGTACGCAGTATTTT. This gives the protein CASSFGTQYF.

This clonotype occurred a few times. The chain employs TRBV5-8 and TRBJ2-5, with D tentatively TRBD1 (5 bases). The CDR3 contains 13 residues. The germline V and J ends were trimmed by 0 bases and 9 bases, with 12 bases remaining between them. Germline CDR1 and CDR2: SGHTS and YDEGEE. Here the CDR3 DNA reads TGTGCCAGCAGCTTGGCAGGGCTTTTGGCCCAGTACTTC. Its protein is CASSLAGLLAQYF.

The rearrangement uses TRBV6-5 and TRBJ2-7; 7 nucleotides agree with TRBD2. With V trimmed by 0 bases and J by 4 bases, 12 bases remained unmatched. The CDR3 consists of 17 residues. Germline V gives CDR1 MNHEY, CDR2 SVGAGI. CDR3 nucleotide sequence: TGTGCCAGCAGTTACTCGGTCTCGGAGACGGGGGGATACGAGCAGTACTTC. It is translated as CASSYSVSETGGYEQYF.

The chain joins TRBV29-1 to TRBJ2-3, with TRBD2 identical over 10 bases. J lost 11 bases, V lost 5 bases, and 1 base had no gene match. In germline, CDR1 is SQVTM, CDR2 ANQGSEA. The CDR3 consists of 10 residues. The DNA for the CDR3 is TGCAGCGTTAGCGGGAGGGTGCAGTATTTT. Encoded protein: CSVSGRVQYF.

This clonotype was found a few times. The chain is built from TRBV5-1 and TRBJ2-1, with D tentatively TRBD1 or TRBD2 (5 bases each). Germline CDR1 reads SGHRS; CDR2 reads YFSETQ. V lost 4 bases to trimming and J lost 7 bases, with 21 bases between them. The CDR3 runs 16 residues. This CDR3 is CASSTPQAWSGNEQFF. The CDR3 nucleotides read TGCGCCAGCAGCACCCCACAGGCGTGGTCGGGGAATGAGCAGTTCTTC.

In its sample, this clonotype was seen a few times. V is TRBV11-2 and J is TRBJ2-1, with TRBD1 as a possible D gene (6 bases). V shed 0 bases and J shed 12 bases, with 9 bases lying between them. This CDR3 region has 12 residues. Germline CDR1 reads SGHAT; CDR2 reads FQNNGV. CDR3 nucleotides: TGTGCCAGCAGCTTAGAGTCCAGGGGGCAGTTCTTC. Encoded protein: CASSLESRGQFF.

V gene TRBV6-5 combines with J gene TRBJ2-5; D may be TRBD2 (5 bases). Germline V gene data show CDR1 as MNHEY and CDR2 as SVGAGI. Trimming pared 4 bases from V and 1 base from J, leaving 10 bases between. The CDR3 sequence is 14 residues long. CDR3 coding DNA: TGTGCCAGCAGTTTTACTAGTTCCCAAGAGACCCAGTACTTC. Its protein product is CASSFTSSQETQYF.

The chain has TRBV6-1 and TRBJ1-2, with D possibly matching TRBD1 (5 bases). V was pared by 6 bases and J by 8 bases, with 19 bases between. The CDR3 runs to 14 residues. The germline CDR1 and CDR2 sequences are MNHNS and SASEGT. The CDR3 DNA reads as TGTGCCAGCAGAAGACAGACAACAGATGTCGGCTACACCTTC. Translated, it gives CASRRQTTDVGYTF.

The CDR3 loop reads CASSGETGNYGYTF. The CDR3 DNA reads TGTGCCAGCAGTGGAGAAACAGGGAACTATGGCTACACCTTC. The chain has TRBV6-1 and TRBJ1-2, with D maybe TRBD1 (6 bases). This CDR3 comprises 14 residues. The V end lost 4 bases, the J end lost 2 bases, and 11 bases lay between the germline ends. Germline CDR1 reads MNHNS; CDR2 reads SASEGT.

V is TRBV3-1 and J is TRBJ2-1, with D tentatively TRBD2 (7 bases). The CDR3 runs to 13 residues. V lost 0 bases, J lost 15 bases, and 15 bases lay in between. The V gene's germline CDR1 is LGHDT and CDR2 YNNKEL (reference sequence). Written as DNA, the CDR3 is TGTGCCAGCAGCCAAGAAGTGCGGGGGCCGGTGTTCTTC. This gives the protein CASSQEVRGPVFF.

J is TRBJ1-2 and V is TRBV6-2 or TRBV6-3; unclear D gene. V was clipped by 6 bases and J by 4 bases, with 15 bases between them. Per germline, CDR1 MNHEY and CDR2 SVGEGT. The CDR3 contains 14 residues. The CDR3 nucleotides read TGTGCCAGCAGGCGATCGGAGGTTTCCTATGGCTACACCTTC. It specifies CASRRSEVSYGYTF.

The chain links TRBV2 to TRBJ2-1; TRBD2 agrees at 12 bases. Per germline, CDR1 SNHLY and CDR2 FYNNEI. After removal of 6 bases from V and 8 bases from J, the junction contained 8 bases not matched to a gene. The CDR3 sequence is 15 residues long. The CDR3 nucleotides are TGTGCCAGCAGCCTCCTAGCGGGAGGGACGTATGAGCAGTTCTTC. It is translated as CASSLLAGGTYEQFF.

This clonotype was counted many times. This chain links TRBV5-1 with TRBJ1-1; possibly TRBD1 for D (5 bases). In germline, CDR1 is SGHRS, CDR2 YFSETQ. V gave up 4 bases and J gave up 4 bases, with 8 bases separating them. The CDR3 contains 12 residues. CDR3 loop: CASSQGFTEAFF. The CDR3 bases are TGCGCCAGCAGCCAGGGTTTCACTGAAGCTTTCTTT.

The sample holds many counts of this clonotype. The chain joins TRBV5-1 to TRBJ2-1; no definite D call. The CDR3 is made up of 12 amino acids. Trimming cost V 0 bases and J 7 bases, with 5 bases left between them. Germline-derived CDR1 and CDR2 are SGHRS and YFSETQ. CDR3 nucleotides: TGCGCCAGCAGCTTGGGGTTAAATGAGCAGTTCTTC. This codes for CASSLGLNEQFF.

The chain employs TRBV15 and TRBJ2-1; the D is unclear. Germline V gene data show CDR1 as LNHNV and CDR2 as YYDKDF (reference sequence). Deletions cut 9 bases from V and 3 bases from J, with 15 bases between. The CDR3 covers 14 residues. CDR3 DNA: TGTGCCACTTCGGACCTAATGTACTACAATGAGCAGTTCTTC. Encoded protein: CATSDLMYYNEQFF.

This clonotype was observed a few times. V usage is TRBV5-5 and J usage is TRBJ2-3; 10 bases align to TRBD1. CDR3 length equals 15 residues. The V gene end was trimmed by 4 bases and the J gene end by 5 bases; junction bases not matched to a gene: 7. The germline CDR1 and CDR2 sequences are SGHKS and YYEKEE (reference sequence). Written as DNA, the CDR3 is TGTGCCAGCAGCGCCCGGGACAGGGGTGGAGATACGCAGTATTTT. Its protein product is CASSARDRGGDTQYF.

V usage is TRBV7-2 and J usage is TRBJ2-7; 9 nucleotides match TRBD2. CDR3 length: 16 amino acids. Germline V lookup: CDR1 SGHTA, CDR2 FQGNSA. Trimming at V came to 1 base and at J to 4 bases, leaving 8 bases not matched to a gene. CDR3 bases: TGTGCCAGCAGCTTAGTTTCAAGCGGGAGGAGGTACGAGCAGTACTTC. Protein sequence: CASSLVSSGRRYEQYF.

This clonotype was counted a few times. The chain uses TRBV12-3 or TRBV12-4 and TRBJ1-2, with D unresolved. Trimming took 4 bases from V and 7 from J, leaving 13 bases between them. This CDR3 comprises 13 residues. The CDR3 coding sequence is TGTGCCAGCAGTTCCGGGCCCGGAGGTGGCTACACCTTC. It specifies CASSSGPGGGYTF.

This chain connects TRBV29-1 to TRBJ2-7; TRBD2 aligns across 8 bases. Germline V gene sequence: CDR1 SQVTM, CDR2 ANQGSEA. There are 15 residues in the CDR3. Trimming at V came to 0 bases and at J to 1 base, leaving 5 bases not matched to a gene. This CDR3 is CSVEDRGGQSYEQYF. The CDR3 DNA sequence: TGCAGCGTTGAAGACCGCGGGGGGCAGTCCTACGAGCAGTACTTC.